Listed below are T cell receptor beta chains from one sample, sequenced in a study of T cell repertoires in cytomegalovirus infection. TCRdb used MiXCR to reprocess the reads, holding one entry per CDR3 protein. There are 630,000 or so distinct CDR3 sequences in the sample; approximately 25% occur only once, and 6.5% to 10% lies in the top ten. Sequenced sample: CD8+ T cells from PBMCs. These receptors came from a human donor in good health (CMV status not recorded). Some clones in this sample may be carry-over from other donors' samples. CDR3s include the opening cysteine and the closing phenylalanine or tryptophan. D genes are given only for firm matches. Clone size appears in some rows only: once, few, many, or a class for an expanded clone.

V: TRBV7-6
D: .
J: TRBJ1-6
size: many
CDR3: CASSKPGRYNSPLHF
DNA: TGTGCCAGCAGCAAGCCGGGACGTTATAATTCACCCCTCCACTTT

V: TRBV27
D: .
J: TRBJ1-1
size: many
CDR3: CASSSGLTEAFF
DNA: TGTGCCAGCAGTTCCGGGTTGACTGAAGCTTTCTTT

V: TRBV20-1
D: .
J: TRBJ2-5
size: few
CDR3: CSASQEGPRLETQYF
DNA: TGCAGTGCTAGTCAGGAGGGCCCCCGGCTAGAGACCCAGTACTTC

V: TRBV6-5
D: TRBD1
J: TRBJ2-1
size: few
CDR3: CASSYGGQGVNEQFF
DNA: TGTGCCAGCAGTTACGGAGGACAGGGGGTAAATGAGCAGTTCTTC

V: TRBV5-6
D: .
J: TRBJ2-1
size: few
CDR3: CASSLPTASYNEQFF
DNA: TGTGCCAGCAGCCTCCCGACAGCATCCTACAATGAGCAGTTCTTC

V: TRBV7-9
D: TRBD1
J: TRBJ2-4
size: few
CDR3: CASNEDRAKNIQYF
DNA: TGTGCCAGCAACGAGGACAGGGCCAAAAACATTCAGTACTTC

V: TRBV13
D: .
J: TRBJ2-3
size: few
CDR3: CASSSATDTQYF
DNA: TGTGCCAGCAGCTCAGCCACAGATACGCAGTATTTT

V: TRBV5-1
D: .
J: TRBJ2-7
size: few
CDR3: CASSPVDSMIYEQYF
DNA: TGCGCCAGCAGCCCAGTGGACAGTATGATCTACGAGCAGTACTTC

V: TRBV6-2/TRBV6-3
D: TRBD1
J: TRBJ2-3
size: many
CDR3: CASSFRTGTDTQYF
DNA: TGTGCCAGCAGTTTCCGGACAGGAACAGATACGCAGTATTTT

V: TRBV28
D: TRBD1
J: TRBJ1-3
size: .
CDR3: CASTRVGGQDITRPGNTIYF
DNA: TGTGCCAGCACCAGAGTCGGGGGACAGGATATAACCCGTCCTGGAAACACCATATATTTT

V: TRBV7-9
D: .
J: TRBJ2-5
size: .
CDR3: CASSPKDYRETQYF
DNA: TGTGCCAGCAGCCCAAAGGACTACAGGGAGACCCAGTACTTC

V: TRBV7-9
D: .
J: TRBJ1-4
size: once
CDR3: CASSPRAGTEKLFF
DNA: TGTGCCAGCAGCCCCCGGGCAGGGACGGAAAAACTGTTTTTT

V: TRBV7-6
D: TRBD1
J: TRBJ2-5
size: many
CDR3: CASSLGDRYQETQYF
DNA: TGTGCCAGCAGCTTAGGGGACAGGTACCAAGAGACCCAGTACTTC

V: TRBV11-2
D: .
J: TRBJ1-1
size: few
CDR3: CASSPFLQGLNTEAFF
DNA: TGTGCCAGCAGCCCCTTTTTACAGGGCCTGAACACTGAAGCTTTCTTT

V: TRBV6-2/TRBV6-3
D: .
J: TRBJ2-3
size: .
CDR3: CASSYEGTSTDTQYF
DNA: TGTGCCAGCAGTTACGAGGGGACGAGTACAGATACGCAGTATTTT

V: TRBV14
D: .
J: TRBJ1-1
size: few
CDR3: CASSRTGLNTEAFF
DNA: TGTGCCAGCAGCCGTACGGGCTTGAACACTGAAGCTTTCTTT

V: TRBV23-1
D: TRBD1
J: TRBJ1-4
size: .
CDR3: CASSQESGQASTNEKLFF
DNA: TGCGCCAGCAGTCAAGAAAGCGGACAGGCCTCAACTAATGAAAAACTGTTTTTT

V: TRBV10-3
D: .
J: TRBJ2-3
size: once
CDR3: CAISASNPGLSSTDTQYF
DNA: TGTGCCATCAGTGCCTCTAATCCGGGACTTTCGAGCACAGATACGCAGTATTTT

V: TRBV20-1
D: TRBD1
J: TRBJ2-3
size: few
CDR3: CSAPDRVRADTQYF
DNA: TGCAGTGCTCCAGACAGGGTTCGGGCAGATACGCAGTATTTT

V: TRBV5-6
D: TRBD1
J: TRBJ2-3
size: .
CDR3: CASSSRTGGGDTQYF
DNA: TGTGCCAGCAGCTCTCGGACAGGGGGTGGAGATACGCAGTATTTT

V: TRBV27
D: .
J: TRBJ1-1
size: many
CDR3: CASLSTSTEAFF
DNA: TGTGCCAGCCTATCCACTAGCACTGAAGCTTTCTTT

V: TRBV29-1
D: TRBD1
J: TRBJ1-4
size: .
CDR3: CSVEDGQDRKLFF
DNA: TGCAGCGTTGAAGATGGACAGGATCGAAAACTGTTTTTT

V: TRBV4-3
D: .
J: TRBJ2-2
size: .
CDR3: CASSQGVGTGELFF
DNA: TGCGCCAGCAGCCAAGGCGTGGGCACCGGGGAGCTGTTTTTT

V: TRBV28
D: TRBD2
J: TRBJ2-4
size: few
CDR3: CASSFGGTKNIQYF
DNA: TGTGCCAGCAGTTTCGGGGGGACTAAAAACATTCAGTACTTC

V: TRBV12-5
D: .
J: TRBJ2-1
size: .
CDR3: CASGFLYPGQGNRTVNDEQFF
DNA: TGTGCTAGTGGTTTCCTATACCCGGGGCAGGGGAATCGAACGGTTAACGATGAGCAGTTCTTC

V: TRBV6-8
D: .
J: TRBJ2-3
size: few
CDR3: CASSFSGSLSTDTQYF
DNA: TGTGCCAGCAGTTTTTCAGGGAGCCTAAGCACAGATACGCAGTATTTT

V: TRBV28
D: .
J: TRBJ2-7
size: .
CDR3: CASSLSVTYEQYF
DNA: TGTGCCAGCAGTTTATCAGTGACCTACGAGCAGTACTTC

V: TRBV20-1
D: .
J: TRBJ1-1
size: few
CDR3: CSAEPYATNTEAFF
DNA: TGCAGTGCTGAACCCTACGCGACGAACACTGAAGCTTTCTTT

V: TRBV12-3/TRBV12-4
D: .
J: TRBJ1-1
size: .
CDR3: CASSLGVRNTEAFF
DNA: TGTGCCAGCAGTTTGGGGGTGAGGAACACTGAAGCTTTCTTT

V: TRBV6-5
D: .
J: TRBJ2-5
size: many
CDR3: CASSYEGGQETQYF
DNA: TGTGCCAGCAGTTATGAGGGGGGACAAGAGACCCAGTACTTC

V: TRBV2
D: TRBD1
J: TRBJ1-5
size: few
CDR3: CASSEVERDRVDQPQHF
DNA: TGTGCCAGCAGTGAAGTTGAGAGGGACAGGGTGGATCAGCCCCAGCATTTT

V: TRBV20-1
D: .
J: TRBJ1-1
size: few
CDR3: CSARDQGMHTEAFF
DNA: TGCAGTGCTAGAGATCAAGGGATGCACACTGAAGCTTTCTTT

V: TRBV7-9
D: TRBD1
J: TRBJ2-7
size: few
CDR3: CASRTGGTYEQYF
DNA: TGTGCCTCCAGGACAGGGGGCACCTACGAGCAGTACTTC

V: TRBV28
D: .
J: TRBJ2-1
size: few
CDR3: CASSLLRVGQFF
DNA: TGTGCCAGCAGTTTATTAAGGGTTGGGCAGTTCTTC

V: TRBV10-3
D: .
J: TRBJ2-1
size: few
CDR3: CAISDPRDLYNEQFF
DNA: TGTGCCATCAGTGACCCTCGCGACCTATACAATGAGCAGTTCTTC

V: TRBV2
D: .
J: TRBJ1-1
size: .
CDR3: CASSGEGPDEAFF
DNA: TGTGCCAGCAGTGGGGAGGGGCCAGATGAAGCTTTCTTT

V: TRBV28
D: .
J: TRBJ2-5
size: .
CDR3: CASTQMQGGLQETQYF
DNA: TGTGCCAGCACTCAAATGCAGGGAGGTCTCCAAGAGACCCAGTACTTC

V: TRBV14
D: TRBD1
J: TRBJ1-1
size: .
CDR3: CASSLPGQGSEAFF
DNA: TGTGCCAGCAGCCTCCCTGGACAGGGGAGCGAAGCTTTCTTT

V: TRBV7-4
D: .
J: TRBJ1-1
size: .
CDR3: CASSPPQGWGEAFF
DNA: TGTGCCAGCAGCCCCCCCCAGGGGTGGGGTGAAGCTTTCTTT

V: TRBV6-6
D: TRBD1
J: TRBJ1-2
size: many
CDR3: CASSYSGTGEGANYGYTF
DNA: TGTGCCAGCAGTTACTCCGGGACAGGGGAAGGGGCTAACTATGGCTACACCTTC

V: TRBV9
D: .
J: TRBJ2-5
size: few
CDR3: CASSVGGIRRYEQETQYF
DNA: TGTGCCAGCAGCGTAGGGGGAATCAGAAGATACGAACAAGAGACCCAGTACTTC

V: TRBV10-3
D: TRBD1
J: TRBJ1-1
size: many
CDR3: CAISATGDTEAFF
DNA: TGTGCCATCAGCGCGACAGGGGACACTGAAGCTTTCTTT

V: TRBV20-1
D: .
J: TRBJ1-1
size: few
CDR3: CSAGGAFF
DNA: TGCAGTGCTGGGGGAGCTTTCTTT

V: TRBV28
D: .
J: TRBJ2-3
size: many
CDR3: CASSLTGHSTDTQYF
DNA: TGTGCCAGCAGCTTAACTGGACACAGCACAGATACGCAGTATTTT

V: TRBV7-2
D: TRBD2
J: TRBJ2-4
size: many
CDR3: CASSADRLAGPTENIQYF
DNA: TGTGCCAGCAGCGCAGACCGACTAGCGGGGCCAACCGAAAACATTCAGTACTTC

V: TRBV20-1
D: TRBD1
J: TRBJ1-2
size: .
CDR3: CSAPDRLGGYTF
DNA: TGCAGTGCTCCGGACAGGCTGGGTGGCTACACCTTC